A selection of T cell receptor beta chains follows, all from one sample in a study of response to subunit inactivated influenza vaccine. Using its own MiXCR run on the RT-PCR reads, TCRdb lists one record per CDR3 protein. This table has about 570,000 distinct CDR3 sequences, approximately 12% appearing once. The source was PBMCs from blood, collected on the day of vaccination. The receptors stem from a man aged 50-60 years who received an inactivated influenza vaccine. CDR3s include the opening cysteine and the closing phenylalanine or tryptophan. Each record gives: J gene, V gene, clone size, D gene, CDR3 DNA, CDR3 protein. A D gene is named only where the DNA matches it firmly. Clone size is not always given. Where it is, it says once, few, many or a class for expanded clones.

TRBJ2-1 TRBV5-1 - - TGCGCCAGCAGCACCCAGGGGTCCCCGTCGGATGAGCAGTTCTTC CASSTQGSPSDEQFF
TRBJ2-5 TRBV20-1 - - TGCAGTGCTAGACACCCGCCCCGTCAAGAGACCCAGTACTTC CSARHPPRQETQYF
TRBJ2-1 TRBV7-9 - - TGTGCCAGCAGCTTAGGATTGGGGCGGAGAGGGGTCAATGAGCAGTTCTTC CASSLGLGRRGVNEQFF
TRBJ2-7 TRBV6-2/TRBV6-3 - - TGTGCCAGCAGTTACCCGACAGGCTACGAGCAGTACTTC CASSYPTGYEQYF
TRBJ2-7 TRBV2 - - TGTGCCAGCACCCTAGCAGGGCGGGAGCAGTACTTC CASTLAGREQYF
TRBJ2-7 TRBV7-2 few TRBD1 TGTGCCAGCAGCGCAAGACAGGGTTCCTACGAGCAGTACTTC CASSARQGSYEQYF
TRBJ2-7 TRBV12-3/TRBV12-4 - - TGTGCCAGCAGTTTTCTTCTCCACTACGAGCAGTACTTC CASSFLLHYEQYF
TRBJ2-7 TRBV6-5 - TRBD1 TGTGCCAGCAGTTACTCGACAGGGGGCGGGTACGAGCAGTACTTC CASSYSTGGGYEQYF
TRBJ2-1 TRBV7-2 many TRBD2 TGTGCCAGCAGCCCACTAGCGAACTCCTACAATGAGCAGTTCTTC CASSPLANSYNEQFF
TRBJ2-2 TRBV7-6 many - TGTGCCAGCAGCTTGGCAGCCACGAACACCGGGGAGCTGTTTTTT CASSLAATNTGELFF
TRBJ2-7 TRBV4-1 - - TGCGCCAGCAGCCAAGTAGCACAGAGGATCTACGAGCAGTACTTC CASSQVAQRIYEQYF
TRBJ2-3 TRBV4-2 - TRBD2 TGTGCCAGCAGCCAACTAGCGGGAGGACTCATTACTCGCACAGATACGCAGTATTTT CASSQLAGGLITRTDTQYF
TRBJ2-1 TRBV12-3/TRBV12-4 - - TGTGCCAGCAGTAAGGACATATCCCAGTTCTTC CASSKDISQFF
TRBJ2-3 TRBV10-3 few TRBD2 TGTGCCATCAGCCCTAGCGGCACACCGTCTGATCCGCAGTATTTT CAISPSGTPSDPQYF
TRBJ2-2 TRBV7-9 few TRBD1 TGTGCCAGCAGCGGTGCGACGGGACAGGGGGCAACCGGGGAGCTGTTTTTT CASSGATGQGATGELFF
TRBJ2-7 TRBV7-9 many TRBD1 TGTGCCAGCAGCACTCTCGACAGGGAAAACTCCTACGAGCAGTACTTC CASSTLDRENSYEQYF
TRBJ1-1 TRBV3-1 - - TGTGCCAGCCGCCAGGGGATTATGAACACTGAAGCTTTCTTT CASRQGIMNTEAFF
TRBJ2-7 TRBV15 few - TGTGCCACCAGCAGAGATAGGGGGAGCTCCTACGAGCAGTACTTC CATSRDRGSSYEQYF
TRBJ2-7 TRBV6-2/TRBV6-3 few - TGTGCCAGCAGCCCCAACGAAGTTGTCGAGCAGTACTTC CASSPNEVVEQYF
TRBJ2-2 TRBV28 - - TGTGCCAGCAGCACCAGGTCTTGGGCCGGGGAGCTGTTTTTT CASSTRSWAGELFF
TRBJ2-5 TRBV15 few TRBD2 TGTGCCACCAGCAGAGGCCCCGCTAGCGGGAGGTACCAAGAGACCCAGTACTTC CATSRGPASGRYQETQYF
TRBJ2-7 TRBV6-2/TRBV6-3 few - TGTGCCAGCAGTCACGGGTCCGAGCAGTACTTC CASSHGSEQYF
TRBJ1-1 TRBV7-9 few - TGTGCCAGCAGCTTAGACGGCCCGCGAGCTTTCTTT CASSLDGPRAFF
TRBJ2-7 TRBV4-3 few - TGCGCCAGCAGCCAAGATCCCGGCCAGGCGGTGGGCGAGCAGTACTTC CASSQDPGQAVGEQYF
TRBJ1-6 TRBV15 - - TGTGCCACCAGCAGAGATAGGGCCTATAATTCACCCCTCCACTTT CATSRDRAYNSPLHF
TRBJ2-1 TRBV20-1 many TRBD2 TGCAGTGTTAAGCCAGCGGGGGGGCTTCATGAGCAGTTCTTC CSVKPAGGLHEQFF
TRBJ2-3 TRBV6-2/TRBV6-3 few - TGTGCCACCCATGGGGGGAGCACAGATACGCAGTATTTT CATHGGSTDTQYF
TRBJ1-5 TRBV5-6 few - TGTGCCAGCAGCCGGGACACAGATCAGCCCCAGCATTTT CASSRDTDQPQHF
TRBJ1-1 TRBV18 many - TGTGCCAGCTCACCACCGTTGGGCACTGAAGCTTTCTTT CASSPPLGTEAFF
TRBJ1-5 TRBV2 - TRBD1 TGTGCCAGCAGTTTAACCGGGACAGTCAATCAGCCCCAGCATTTT CASSLTGTVNQPQHF
TRBJ2-3 TRBV28 few TRBD1 TGTGCCAGCACCCGAGGGAGGGACAGGGGACTAACTAGCACAGATACGCAGTATTTT CASTRGRDRGLTSTDTQYF
TRBJ2-2 TRBV29-1 few - TGCAGCGTTGTACTCTTTGATGGCGGGGAGCTGTTTTTT CSVVLFDGGELFF
TRBJ2-1 TRBV6-2/TRBV6-3 - - TGTGCCAGCAGTTTCTCCCTTTACAATGAGCAGTTCTTC CASSFSLYNEQFF
TRBJ2-7 TRBV7-3 many - TGCGCCAGCAGCTCCCAAGGGGGCTACGAGCAGTACTTC CASSSQGGYEQYF
TRBJ2-1 TRBV28 few TRBD1 TGTGCCAGTAGACAGGGGTCCTACAATGAGCAGTTCTTC CASRQGSYNEQFF